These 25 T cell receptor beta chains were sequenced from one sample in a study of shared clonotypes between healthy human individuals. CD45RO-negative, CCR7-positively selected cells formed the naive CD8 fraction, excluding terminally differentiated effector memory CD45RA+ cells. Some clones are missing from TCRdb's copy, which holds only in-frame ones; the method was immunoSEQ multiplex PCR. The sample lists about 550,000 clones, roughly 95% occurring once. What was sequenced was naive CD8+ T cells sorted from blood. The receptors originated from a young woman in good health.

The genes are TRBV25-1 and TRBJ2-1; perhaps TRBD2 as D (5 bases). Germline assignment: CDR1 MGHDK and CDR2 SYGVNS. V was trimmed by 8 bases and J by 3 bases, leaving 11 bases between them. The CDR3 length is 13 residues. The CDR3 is CASANGIYNEQFF. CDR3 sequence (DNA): TGTGCCAGCGCTAACGGGATCTACAATGAGCAGTTCTTC.

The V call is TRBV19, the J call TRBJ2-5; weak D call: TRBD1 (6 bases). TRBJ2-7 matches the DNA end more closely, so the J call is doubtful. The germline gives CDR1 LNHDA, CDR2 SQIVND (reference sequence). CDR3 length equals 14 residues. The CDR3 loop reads CASSADSLSYEQYF. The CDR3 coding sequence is TGTGCCAGTAGTGCGGACAGTCTCTCCTACGAGCAGTACTTC.

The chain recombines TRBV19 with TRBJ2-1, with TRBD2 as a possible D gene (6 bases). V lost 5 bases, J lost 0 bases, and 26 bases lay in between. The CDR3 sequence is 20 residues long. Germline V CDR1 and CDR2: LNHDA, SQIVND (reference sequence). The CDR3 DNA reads TGTGCCAGTAGTCCTGGGTGGGACTTGAACCCCCTGAGCTCCTACAATGAGCAGTTCTTC. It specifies CASSPGWDLNPLSSYNEQFF.

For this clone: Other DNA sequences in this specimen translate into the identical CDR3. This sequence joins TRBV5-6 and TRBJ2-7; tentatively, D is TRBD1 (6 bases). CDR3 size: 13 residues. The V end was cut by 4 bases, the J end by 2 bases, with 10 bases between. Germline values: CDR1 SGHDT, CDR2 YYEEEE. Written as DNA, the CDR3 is TGTGCCAGCAGCCTCGGGACAACCTACGAGCAGTACTTC. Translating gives CASSLGTTYEQYF.

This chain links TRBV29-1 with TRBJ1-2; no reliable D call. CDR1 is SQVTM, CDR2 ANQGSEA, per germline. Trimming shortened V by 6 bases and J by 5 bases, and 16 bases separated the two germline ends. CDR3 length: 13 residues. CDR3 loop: CSVEGGSQYGYTF. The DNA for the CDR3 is TGCAGCGTCGAGGGCGGGTCTCAATATGGCTACACCTTC.

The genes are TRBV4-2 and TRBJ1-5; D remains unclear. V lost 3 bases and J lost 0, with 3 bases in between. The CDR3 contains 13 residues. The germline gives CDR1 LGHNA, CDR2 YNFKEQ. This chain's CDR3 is CASSQNSNQPQHF. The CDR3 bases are TGTGCCAGCAGCCAGAATAGCAATCAGCCCCAGCATTTT.

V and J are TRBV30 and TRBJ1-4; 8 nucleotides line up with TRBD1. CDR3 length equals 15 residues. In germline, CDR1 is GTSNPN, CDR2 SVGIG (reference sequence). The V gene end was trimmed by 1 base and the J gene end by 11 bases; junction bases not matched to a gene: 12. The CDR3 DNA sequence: TGTGCCTGGAGTGAGGCAGGGGGCCCGGCAACTAAACTGTTTTTT. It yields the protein CAWSEAGGPATKLFF.

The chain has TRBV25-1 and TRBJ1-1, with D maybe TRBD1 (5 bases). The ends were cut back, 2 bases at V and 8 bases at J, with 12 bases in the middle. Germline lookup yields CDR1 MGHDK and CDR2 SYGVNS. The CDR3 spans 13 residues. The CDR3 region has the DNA TGTGCCAGCAGTGAAACGTGGAACAGGGAAGCTTTCTTT. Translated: CASSETWNREAFF.

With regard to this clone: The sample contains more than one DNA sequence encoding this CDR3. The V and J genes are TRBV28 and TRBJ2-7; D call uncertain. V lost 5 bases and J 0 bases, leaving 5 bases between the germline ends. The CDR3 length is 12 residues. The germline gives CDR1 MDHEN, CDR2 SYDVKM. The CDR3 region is CASSGDSYEQYF. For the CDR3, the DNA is TGTGCCAGCAGTGGTGACTCCTACGAGCAGTACTTC.

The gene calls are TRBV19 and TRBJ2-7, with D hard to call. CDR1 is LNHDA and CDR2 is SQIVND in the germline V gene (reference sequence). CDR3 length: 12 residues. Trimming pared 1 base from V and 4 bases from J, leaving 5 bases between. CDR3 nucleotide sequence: TGTGCCAGTAGTATAGGGGAATACGAGCAGTACTTC. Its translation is CASSIGEYEQYF.

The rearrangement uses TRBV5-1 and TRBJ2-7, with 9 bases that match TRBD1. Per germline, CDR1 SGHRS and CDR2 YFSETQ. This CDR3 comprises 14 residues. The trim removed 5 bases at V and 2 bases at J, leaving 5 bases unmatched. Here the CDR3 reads CASRPTGGPYEQYF. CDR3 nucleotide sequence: TGCGCCAGCAGACCGACAGGGGGACCCTACGAGCAGTACTTC.

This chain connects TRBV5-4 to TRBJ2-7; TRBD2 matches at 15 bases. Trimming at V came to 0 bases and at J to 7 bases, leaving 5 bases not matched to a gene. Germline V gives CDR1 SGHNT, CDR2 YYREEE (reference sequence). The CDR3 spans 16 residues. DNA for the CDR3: TGTGCCAGCAGCTTGGGGACTAGCGGGAGGGCGGGAGAGCAGTACTTC. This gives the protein CASSLGTSGRAGEQYF.

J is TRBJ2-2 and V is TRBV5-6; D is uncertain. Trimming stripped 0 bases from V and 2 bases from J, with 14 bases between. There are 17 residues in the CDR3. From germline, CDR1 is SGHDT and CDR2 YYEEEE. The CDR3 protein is CASSLGFRTVNTGELFF. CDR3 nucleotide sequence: TGTGCCAGCAGCTTGGGATTCCGGACCGTAAACACCGGGGAGCTGTTTTTT.

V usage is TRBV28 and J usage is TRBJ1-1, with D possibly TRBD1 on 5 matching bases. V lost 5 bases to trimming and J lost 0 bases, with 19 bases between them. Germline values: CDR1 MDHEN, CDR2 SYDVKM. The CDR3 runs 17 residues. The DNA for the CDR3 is TGTGCCAGCAGTCCGGCCGGGACTTCGGACATGAACACTGAAGCTTTCTTT. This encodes CASSPAGTSDMNTEAFF.

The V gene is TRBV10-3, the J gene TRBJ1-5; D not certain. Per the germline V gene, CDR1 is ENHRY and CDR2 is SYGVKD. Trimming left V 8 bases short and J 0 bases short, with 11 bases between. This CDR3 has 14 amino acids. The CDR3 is CAIAPGYSNQPQHF. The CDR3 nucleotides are TGTGCCATCGCTCCGGGGTATAGCAATCAGCCCCAGCATTTT.

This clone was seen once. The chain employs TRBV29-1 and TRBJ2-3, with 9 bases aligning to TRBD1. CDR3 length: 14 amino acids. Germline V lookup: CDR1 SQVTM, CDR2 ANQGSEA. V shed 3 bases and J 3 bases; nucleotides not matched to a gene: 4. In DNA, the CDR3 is TGCAGCGTTGAGGGGACAGGGTGGACAGATACGCAGTATTTT. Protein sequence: CSVEGTGWTDTQYF.

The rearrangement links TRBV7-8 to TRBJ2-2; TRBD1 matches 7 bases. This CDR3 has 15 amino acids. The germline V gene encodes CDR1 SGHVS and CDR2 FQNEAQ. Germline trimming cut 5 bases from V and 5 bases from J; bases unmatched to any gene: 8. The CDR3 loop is CASSIRQGETGELFF. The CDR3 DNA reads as TGTGCCAGCAGCATCCGACAGGGCGAAACCGGGGAGCTGTTTTTT.

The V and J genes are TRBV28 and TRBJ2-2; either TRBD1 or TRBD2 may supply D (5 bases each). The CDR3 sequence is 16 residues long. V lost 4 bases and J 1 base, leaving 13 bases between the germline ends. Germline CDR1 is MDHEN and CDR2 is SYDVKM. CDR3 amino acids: CASSSELGQNTGELFF. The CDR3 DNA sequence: TGTGCCAGCAGTTCAGAACTAGGACAGAACACCGGGGAGCTGTTTTTT.

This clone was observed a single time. The CDR3 bases are TGCGCCAGCAGTATCACAAGGGGAGGAGATCAGCCCCAGCATTTT. This gives the protein CASSITRGGDQPQHF. This sequence joins TRBV10-2 and TRBJ1-5; TRBD1 is a possible D gene (5 bases). Germline V gene lookup returns CDR1 WSHSY and CDR2 SAAADI. The CDR3 spans 15 residues. The V end lost 5 bases, the J end lost 5 bases, and 16 bases lay between the germline ends.

The CDR3 coding sequence is TGTGCCAGCAGTCCTCGGGGGACCTCCTACAATGAGCAGTTCTTC. This sequence encodes CASSPRGTSYNEQFF. This chain links TRBV27 with TRBJ2-1; possibly TRBD2 for D (6 bases). The V gene lost 5 bases and the J gene lost 0 bases, with 11 bases spanning the gap. CDR3 length equals 15 residues. The germline CDR1 and CDR2 sequences are MNHEY and SMNVEV (reference sequence).

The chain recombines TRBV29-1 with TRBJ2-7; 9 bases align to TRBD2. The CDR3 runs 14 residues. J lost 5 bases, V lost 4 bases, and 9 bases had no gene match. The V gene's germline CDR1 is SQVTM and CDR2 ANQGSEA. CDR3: CSVAGGRARDEQYF. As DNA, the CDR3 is TGCAGCGTTGCTGGCGGGAGGGCCAGAGACGAGCAGTACTTC.

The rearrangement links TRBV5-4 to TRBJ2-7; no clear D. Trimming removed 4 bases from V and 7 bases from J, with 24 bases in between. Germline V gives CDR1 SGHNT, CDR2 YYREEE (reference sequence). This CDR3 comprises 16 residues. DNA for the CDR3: TGTGCCAGCAGCGACAACACCGGGCCCTCTATGGAGGAGCAGTACTTC. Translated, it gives CASSDNTGPSMEEQYF.

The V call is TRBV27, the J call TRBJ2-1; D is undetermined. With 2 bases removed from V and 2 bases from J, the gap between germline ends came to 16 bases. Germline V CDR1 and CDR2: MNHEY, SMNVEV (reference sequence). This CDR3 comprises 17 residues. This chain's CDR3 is CASSLLGTVGTYNEQFF. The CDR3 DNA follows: TGTGCCAGCAGTTTACTGGGTACAGTAGGGACCTACAATGAGCAGTTCTTC.

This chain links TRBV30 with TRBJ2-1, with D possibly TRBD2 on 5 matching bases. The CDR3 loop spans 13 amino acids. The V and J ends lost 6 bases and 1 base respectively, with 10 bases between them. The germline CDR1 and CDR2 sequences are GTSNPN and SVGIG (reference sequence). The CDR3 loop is CACSEGSYNEQFF. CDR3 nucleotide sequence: TGTGCCTGTTCAGAGGGATCCTACAATGAGCAGTTCTTC. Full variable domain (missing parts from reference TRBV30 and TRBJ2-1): SQTIHQWPATLVQPVGSPLSLECTVEGTSNPNLYWYRQAAGRGLQLLFYSVGIGQISSEVPQNLSASRPQDRQFILSSKKLLLSDSGFYLCACSEGSYNEQFFGPGTRLTVL.

The CDR3 DNA is TGCAGCGTCCAAAGGACTAGCGGGAGTTCCGATACGCAGTATTTT. As protein: CSVQRTSGSSDTQYF. The V gene is TRBV29-1, the J gene TRBJ2-3; TRBD2 matches at 13 bases. This CDR3 has 15 amino acids. Losses at the gene ends were 6 bases for V and 6 bases for J; bases not matched to a gene: 9. The germline gives CDR1 SQVTM, CDR2 ANQGSEA.